This TCR beta chain originates from a study of blood T cell repertoires in COVID-19. V was shortened by 0 bases and J by 9 bases, with 20 bases between the two germline ends. The CDR3 extends over 16 amino acids. CDR1 is SGHTA, CDR2 FQGTGA, per germline. Repertoires were generated with immunoSEQ multiplex PCR, while TCRdb's copy carries only in-frame clones and drops some. The profile covers about 200,000 clones, with 70% to 90% appearing a single time and roughly 5% taken by the ten largest. Sample: peripheral blood. V usage is TRBV7-3 and J usage is TRBJ1-2, with D unresolved. The clonotype comes from a woman at least 80 years old with acute or convalescent COVID-19. CDR3 in DNA: TGTGCCAGCAGCTTAACTTTAACGGCAGTATGGAGCAGCTACACCTTC. Translated, it gives CASSLTLTAVWSSYTF.